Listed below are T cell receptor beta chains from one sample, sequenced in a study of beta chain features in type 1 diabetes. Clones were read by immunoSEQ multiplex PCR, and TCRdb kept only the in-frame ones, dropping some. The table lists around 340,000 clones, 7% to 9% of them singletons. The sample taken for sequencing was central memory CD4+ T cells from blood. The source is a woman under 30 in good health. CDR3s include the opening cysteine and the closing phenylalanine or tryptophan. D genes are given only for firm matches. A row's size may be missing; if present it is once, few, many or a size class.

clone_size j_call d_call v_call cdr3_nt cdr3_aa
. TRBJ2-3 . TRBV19 TGTGCCAGTAGTATAGAAGGGCGCTCCCGGGGCACAGATACGCAGTATTTT CASSIEGRSRGTDTQYF
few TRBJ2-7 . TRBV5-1 TGCGCCAGCAGCTTGTATACTAGCTCCTACGAGCAGTACTTC CASSLYTSSYEQYF
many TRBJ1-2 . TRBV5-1 TGCGCCAGCAGCTTGTCGGGGATCTATGGCTACACCTTC CASSLSGIYGYTF
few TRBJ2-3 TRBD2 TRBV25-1 TGTGCCAGCAGTGAACCGGGACTAGCAGATACGCAGTATTTT CASSEPGLADTQYF
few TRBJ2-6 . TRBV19 TGTGCCAGTAGGAAGGTGGAGGGTTCTGGGGCCAACGTCCTGACTTTC CASRKVEGSGANVLTF
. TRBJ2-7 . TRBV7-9 TGTGCCAGCAGCCGAGGAAGCTCCTACGAGCAGTACTTC CASSRGSSYEQYF
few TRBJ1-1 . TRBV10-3 TGTGCCATCAGTCACCAGGGGAACACTGAAGCTTTCTTT CAISHQGNTEAFF
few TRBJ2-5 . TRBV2 TGTGCCAGCATGAAAGATATGGGACGGGAGACCCAGTACTTC CASMKDMGRETQYF
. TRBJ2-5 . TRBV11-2 TGTGCCAGCAGCTTAATAGCGGAACAAGAGACCCAGTACTTC CASSLIAEQETQYF
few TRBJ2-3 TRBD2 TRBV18 TGTGCCAGCACGGGACTAGCGGGCACAGATACGCAGTATTTT CASTGLAGTDTQYF
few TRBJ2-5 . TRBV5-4 TGTGCCAGCAGCTTGGGACTGGCTCAAGAGACCCAGTACTTC CASSLGLAQETQYF
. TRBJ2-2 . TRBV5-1 TGCGCCAGCAGCTTGGCCAGACTAGATGATGCCGGGGAGCTGTTTTTT CASSLARLDDAGELFF
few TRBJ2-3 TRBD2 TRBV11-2 TGTGCCAGCAGCTTACGGAGCGGGAGGGCAGCAGATACGCAGTATTTT CASSLRSGRAADTQYF
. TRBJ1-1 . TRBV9 TGTGCCAGCAGCGTAGGGCAGATGAACACTGAAGCTTTCTTT CASSVGQMNTEAFF
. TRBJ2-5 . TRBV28 TGTGCCAGCAGCGGGAGTTCTGGACAAGAGACCCAGTACTTC CASSGSSGQETQYF
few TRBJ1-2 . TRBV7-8 TGTGCCAGCAGCTCGAGATATGGCTACACCTTC CASSSRYGYTF
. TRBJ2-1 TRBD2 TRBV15 TGTGCCACCAGCAGAGGTTTGACTAGCGGGAGTCCTGAGCAGTTCTTC CATSRGLTSGSPEQFF
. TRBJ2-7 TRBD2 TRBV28 TGTGCCAGCAGTTTCCCCCGGGGAGGGCCTTTAACCTACGAGCAGTACTTC CASSFPRGGPLTYEQYF
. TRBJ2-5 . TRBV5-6 TGTGCCAGCACACAACAGGGTTTGGAGACCCAGTACTTC CASTQQGLETQYF
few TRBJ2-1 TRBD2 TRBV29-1 TGCAGCGTCGATAGCGGGCTTTCCTACAATGAGCAGTTCTTC CSVDSGLSYNEQFF
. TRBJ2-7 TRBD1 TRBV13 TGTGCCAGCAGACCGGACAGGTTGGTTTCCCACGAGCAGTACTTC CASRPDRLVSHEQYF
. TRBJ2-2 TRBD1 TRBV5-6 TGTGCCAGCAGCCCCTTAACACAGGGGGACACCGGGGAGCTGTTTTTT CASSPLTQGDTGELFF
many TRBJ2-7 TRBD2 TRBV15 TGTGCCACCAGCAGAGCGGGACTAGCGGGCTACGAGCAGTACTTC CATSRAGLAGYEQYF
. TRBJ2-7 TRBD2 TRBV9 TGTGCCAGCCCCTGGGAAGCGGGAGGTCCACCGTCATCGGGGCAGTACTTC CASPWEAGGPPSSGQYF
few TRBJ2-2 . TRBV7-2 TGTGCCAGCAGCCCAGGGGTCGGGGAGCTGTTTTTT CASSPGVGELFF
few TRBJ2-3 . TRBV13 TGTGCCAGCAGCTTGAGCCCGTGGCCTGTCGGTGGCACAGATACGCAGTATTTT CASSLSPWPVGGTDTQYF
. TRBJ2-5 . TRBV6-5 TGTGCCAGCAGTTACTACGGAGAGACCCAGTACTTC CASSYYGETQYF
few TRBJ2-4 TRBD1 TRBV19 TGTGCCAGTACGACAGGGAGAGACAAAAACATTCAGTACTTC CASTTGRDKNIQYF
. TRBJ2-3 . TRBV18 TGTGCCAGCTCACCATCTCATTCAGATACGCAGTATTTT CASSPSHSDTQYF
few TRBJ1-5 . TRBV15 TGTGCCACCAGCACCTCAGCCTGGGGGGGTCAGCCCCAGCATTTT CATSTSAWGGQPQHF
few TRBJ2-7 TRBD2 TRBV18 TGTGCCAGCTCCCCCAGTCGAGGGTTAGCGGGAGGAACGCAGTACTTC CASSPSRGLAGGTQYF